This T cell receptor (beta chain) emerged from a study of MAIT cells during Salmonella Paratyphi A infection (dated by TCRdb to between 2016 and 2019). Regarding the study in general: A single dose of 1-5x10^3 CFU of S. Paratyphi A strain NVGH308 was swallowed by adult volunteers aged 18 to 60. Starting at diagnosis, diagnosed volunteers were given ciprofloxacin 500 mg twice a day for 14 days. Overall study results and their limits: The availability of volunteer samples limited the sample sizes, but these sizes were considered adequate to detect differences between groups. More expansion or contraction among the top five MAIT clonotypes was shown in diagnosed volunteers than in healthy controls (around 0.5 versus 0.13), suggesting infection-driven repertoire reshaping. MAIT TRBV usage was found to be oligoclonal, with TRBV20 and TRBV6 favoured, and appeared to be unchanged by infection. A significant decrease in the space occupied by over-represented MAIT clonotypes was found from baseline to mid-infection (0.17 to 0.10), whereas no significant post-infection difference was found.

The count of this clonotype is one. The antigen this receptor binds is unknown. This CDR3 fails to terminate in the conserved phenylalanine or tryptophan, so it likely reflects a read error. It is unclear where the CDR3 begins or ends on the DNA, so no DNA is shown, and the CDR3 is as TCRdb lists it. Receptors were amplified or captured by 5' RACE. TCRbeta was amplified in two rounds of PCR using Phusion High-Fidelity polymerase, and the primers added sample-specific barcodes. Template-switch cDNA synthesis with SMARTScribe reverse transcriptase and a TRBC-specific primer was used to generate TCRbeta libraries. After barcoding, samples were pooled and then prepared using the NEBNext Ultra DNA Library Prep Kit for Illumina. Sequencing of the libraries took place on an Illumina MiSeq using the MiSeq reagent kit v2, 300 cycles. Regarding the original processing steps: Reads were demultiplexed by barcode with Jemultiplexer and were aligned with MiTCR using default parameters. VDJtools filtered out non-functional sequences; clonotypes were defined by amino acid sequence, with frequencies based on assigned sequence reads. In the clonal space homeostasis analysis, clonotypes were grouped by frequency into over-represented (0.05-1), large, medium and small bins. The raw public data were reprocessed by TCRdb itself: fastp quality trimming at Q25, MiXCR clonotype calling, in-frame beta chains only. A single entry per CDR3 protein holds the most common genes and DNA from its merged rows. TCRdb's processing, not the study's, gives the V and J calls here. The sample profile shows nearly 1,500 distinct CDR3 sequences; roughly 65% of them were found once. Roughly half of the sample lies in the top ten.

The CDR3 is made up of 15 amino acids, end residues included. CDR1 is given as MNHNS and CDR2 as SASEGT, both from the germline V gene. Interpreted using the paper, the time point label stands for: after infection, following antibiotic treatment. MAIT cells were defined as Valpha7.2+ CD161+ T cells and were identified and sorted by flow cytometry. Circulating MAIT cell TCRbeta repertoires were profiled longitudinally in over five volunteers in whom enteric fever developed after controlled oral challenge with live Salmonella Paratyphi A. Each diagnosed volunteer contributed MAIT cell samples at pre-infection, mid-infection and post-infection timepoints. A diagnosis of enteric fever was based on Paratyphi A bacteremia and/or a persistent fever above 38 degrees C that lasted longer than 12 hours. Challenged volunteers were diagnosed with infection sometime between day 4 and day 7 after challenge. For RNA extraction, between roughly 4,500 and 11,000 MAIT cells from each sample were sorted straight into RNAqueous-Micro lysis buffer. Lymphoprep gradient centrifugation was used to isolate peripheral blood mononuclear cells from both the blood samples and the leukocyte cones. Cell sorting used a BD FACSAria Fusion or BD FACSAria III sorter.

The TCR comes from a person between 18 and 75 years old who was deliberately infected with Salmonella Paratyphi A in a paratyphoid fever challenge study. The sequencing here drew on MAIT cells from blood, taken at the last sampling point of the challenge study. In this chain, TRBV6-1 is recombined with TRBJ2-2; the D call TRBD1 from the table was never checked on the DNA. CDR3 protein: CASSAGTGDTGERGG.